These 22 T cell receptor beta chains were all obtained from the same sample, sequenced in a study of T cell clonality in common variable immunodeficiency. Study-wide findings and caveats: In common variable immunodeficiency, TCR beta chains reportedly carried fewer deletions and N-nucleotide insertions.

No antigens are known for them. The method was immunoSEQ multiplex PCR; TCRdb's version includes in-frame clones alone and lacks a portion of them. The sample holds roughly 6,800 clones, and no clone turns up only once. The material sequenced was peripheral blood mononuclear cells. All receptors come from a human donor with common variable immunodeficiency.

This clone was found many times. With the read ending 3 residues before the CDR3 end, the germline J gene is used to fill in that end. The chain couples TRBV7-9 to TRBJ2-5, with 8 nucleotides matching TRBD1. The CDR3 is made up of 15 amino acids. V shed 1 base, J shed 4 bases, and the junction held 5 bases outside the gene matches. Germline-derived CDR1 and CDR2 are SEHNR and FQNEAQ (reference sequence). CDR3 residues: CASSLGGDRGETQYF. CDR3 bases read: TGTGCCAGCAGCTTAGGAGGTGACAGGGGAGAGACC. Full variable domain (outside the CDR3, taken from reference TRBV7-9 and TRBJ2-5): DTGVSQNPRHKITKRGQNVTFRCDPISEHNRLYWYRQTLGQGPEFLTYFQNEAQLEKSRLLSDRFSAERPKGSFSTLEIQRTEQGDSAMYLCASSLGGDRGETQYFGPGTRLLVL.

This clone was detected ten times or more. CDR3 bases read: TGTGCCAGCAGCGTACAGAGAACTAGCAGATACAATGAG. This encodes CASSVQRTSRYNE. The whole CDR3 reads CASSVQRTSRYNEQFF. V is TRBV13 and J is TRBJ2-1; maybe TRBD2 (6 bases). The read falls 3 residues short of the CDR3 end, and the missing part is taken from the germline J gene. Trimming pared 5 bases from V and 4 bases from J, leaving 18 bases between. CDR3 length: 16 amino acids. Germline loops: CDR1 PRHDT, CDR2 FYEKMQ (reference sequence). Full variable domain (missing parts from reference TRBV13 and TRBJ2-1): AAGVIQSPRHLIKEKRETATLKCYPIPRHDTVYWYQQGPGQDPQFLISFYEKMQSDKGSIPDRFSAQQFSDYHSELNMSSLELGDSALYFCASSVQRTSRYNEQFFGPGTRLTVL.

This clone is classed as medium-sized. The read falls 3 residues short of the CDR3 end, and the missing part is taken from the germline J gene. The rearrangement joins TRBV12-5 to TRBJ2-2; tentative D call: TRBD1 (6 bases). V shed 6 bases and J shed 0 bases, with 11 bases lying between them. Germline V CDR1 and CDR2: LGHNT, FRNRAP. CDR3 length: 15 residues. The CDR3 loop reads CASGTTGANTGELFF. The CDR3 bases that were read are TGTGCTAGTGGAACGACAGGCGCGAACACCGGGGAG.

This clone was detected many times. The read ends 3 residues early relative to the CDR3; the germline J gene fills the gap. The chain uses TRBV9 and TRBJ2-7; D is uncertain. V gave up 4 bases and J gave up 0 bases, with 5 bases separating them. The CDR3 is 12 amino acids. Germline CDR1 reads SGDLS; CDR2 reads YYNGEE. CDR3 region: CASSQDSYEQYF. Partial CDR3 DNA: TGTGCCAGCAGCCAGGACTCCTACGAG. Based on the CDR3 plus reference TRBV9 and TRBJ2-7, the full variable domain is DSGVTQTPKHLITATGQRVTLRCSPRSGDLSVYWYQQSLDQGLQFLIQYYNGEERAKGNILERFSAQQFPDLHSELNLSSLELGDSALYFCASSQDSYEQYFGPGTRLTVT.

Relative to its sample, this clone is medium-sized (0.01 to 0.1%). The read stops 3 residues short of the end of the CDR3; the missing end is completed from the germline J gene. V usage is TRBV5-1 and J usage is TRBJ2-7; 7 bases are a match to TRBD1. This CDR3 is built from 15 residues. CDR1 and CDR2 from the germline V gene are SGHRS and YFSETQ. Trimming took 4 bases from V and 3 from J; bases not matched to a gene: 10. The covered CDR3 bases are TGCGCCAGCAGCAACGACAGGGAAATGAACTACGAG. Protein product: CASSNDREMNYE. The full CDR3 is CASSNDREMNYEQYF.

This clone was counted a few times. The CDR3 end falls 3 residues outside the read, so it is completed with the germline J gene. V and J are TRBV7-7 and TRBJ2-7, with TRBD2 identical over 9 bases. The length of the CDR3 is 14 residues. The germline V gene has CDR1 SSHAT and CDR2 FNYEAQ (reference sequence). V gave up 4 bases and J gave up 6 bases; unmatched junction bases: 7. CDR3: CASSSGLAELEQYF. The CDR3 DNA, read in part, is TGTGCCAGCAGCTCGGGACTAGCCGAACTCGAG.

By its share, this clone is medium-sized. The CDR3 sequence is CSAEPAGSYEQYF. The covered CDR3 bases are TGCAGTGCTGAGCCAGCGGGTTCCTACGAG. The chain couples TRBV20-1 to TRBJ2-7, with a tentative D call TRBD2 (6 bases). Read data end 3 residues before the CDR3 end; the end is taken from the germline J gene. Germline CDR1 is DFQATT and CDR2 is SNEGSKA (reference sequence). The CDR3 totals 13 residues. Trimming removed 5 bases from V and 1 base from J, with 12 bases in between.

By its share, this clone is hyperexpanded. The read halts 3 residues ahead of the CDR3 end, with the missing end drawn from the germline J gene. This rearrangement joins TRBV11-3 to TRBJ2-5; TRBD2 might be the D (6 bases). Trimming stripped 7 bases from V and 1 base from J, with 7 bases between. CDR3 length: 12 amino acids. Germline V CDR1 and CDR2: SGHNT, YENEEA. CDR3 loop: CASTGVQETQYF. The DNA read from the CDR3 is TGTGCCAGCACGGGGGTCCAAGAGACC.

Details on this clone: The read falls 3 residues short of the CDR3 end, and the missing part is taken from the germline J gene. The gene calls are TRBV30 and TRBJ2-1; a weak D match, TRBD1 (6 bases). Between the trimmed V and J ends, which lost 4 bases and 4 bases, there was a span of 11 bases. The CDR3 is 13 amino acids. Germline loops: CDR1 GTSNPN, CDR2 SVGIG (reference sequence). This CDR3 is CAWNLGGYNEQFF. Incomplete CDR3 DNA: TGTGCCTGGAATCTAGGGGGATACAATGAG.

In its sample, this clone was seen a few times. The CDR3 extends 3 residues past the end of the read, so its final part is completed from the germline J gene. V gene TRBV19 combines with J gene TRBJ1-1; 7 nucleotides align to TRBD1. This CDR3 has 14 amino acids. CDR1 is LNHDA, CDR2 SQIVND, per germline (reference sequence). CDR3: CATQTRKQGTEAFF. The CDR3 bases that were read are TGTGCCACCCAAACCCGGAAACAGGGGACCGAA.

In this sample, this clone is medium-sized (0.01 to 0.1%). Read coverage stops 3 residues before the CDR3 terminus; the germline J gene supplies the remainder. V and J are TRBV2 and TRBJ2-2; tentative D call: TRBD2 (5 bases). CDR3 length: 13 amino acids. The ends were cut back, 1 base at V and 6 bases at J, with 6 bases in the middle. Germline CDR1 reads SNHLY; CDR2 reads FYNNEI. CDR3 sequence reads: CASSEEAAGELFF. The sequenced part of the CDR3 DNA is TGTGCCAGCAGTGAAGAAGCGGCCGGGGAG.

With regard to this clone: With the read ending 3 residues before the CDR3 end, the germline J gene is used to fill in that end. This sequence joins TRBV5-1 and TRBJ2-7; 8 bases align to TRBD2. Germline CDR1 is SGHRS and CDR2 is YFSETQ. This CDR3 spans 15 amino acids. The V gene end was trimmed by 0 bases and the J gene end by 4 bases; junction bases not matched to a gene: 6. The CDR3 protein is CASSLVAGGQYEQYF. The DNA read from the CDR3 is TGCGCCAGCAGCTTGGTGGCGGGAGGCCAATACGAG.

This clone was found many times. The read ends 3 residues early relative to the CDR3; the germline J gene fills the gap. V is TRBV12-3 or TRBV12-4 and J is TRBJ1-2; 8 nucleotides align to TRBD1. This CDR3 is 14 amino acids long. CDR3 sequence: CASSTEDRVDGYTF. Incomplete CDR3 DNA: TGTGCCAGCAGTACAGAGGACAGGGTGGACGGC.

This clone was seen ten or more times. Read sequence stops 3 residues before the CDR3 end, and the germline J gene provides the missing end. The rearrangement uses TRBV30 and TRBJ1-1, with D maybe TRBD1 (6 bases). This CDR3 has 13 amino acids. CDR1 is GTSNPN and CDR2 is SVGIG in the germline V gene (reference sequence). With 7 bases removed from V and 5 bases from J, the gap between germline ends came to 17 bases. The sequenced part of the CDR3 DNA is TGTGCCTCAGAAACCAGGGGTGAAACTGAA. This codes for CASETRGETE. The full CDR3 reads CASETRGETEAFF. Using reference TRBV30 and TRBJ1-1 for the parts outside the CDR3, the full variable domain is SQTIHQWPATLVQPVGSPLSLECTVEGTSNPNLYWYRQAAGRGLQLLFYSVGIGQISSEVPQNLSASRPQDRQFILSSKKLLLSDSGFYLCASETRGETEAFFGQGTRLTVV.

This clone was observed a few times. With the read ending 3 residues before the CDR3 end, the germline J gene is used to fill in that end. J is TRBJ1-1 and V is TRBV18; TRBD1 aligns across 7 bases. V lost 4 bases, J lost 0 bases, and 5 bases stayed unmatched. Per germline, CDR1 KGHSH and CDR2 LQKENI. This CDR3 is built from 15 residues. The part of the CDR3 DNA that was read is TGTGCCAGCTCACAGACAGGGTTAATGAACACTGAA. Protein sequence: CASSQTGLMNTE. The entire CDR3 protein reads CASSQTGLMNTEAFF.

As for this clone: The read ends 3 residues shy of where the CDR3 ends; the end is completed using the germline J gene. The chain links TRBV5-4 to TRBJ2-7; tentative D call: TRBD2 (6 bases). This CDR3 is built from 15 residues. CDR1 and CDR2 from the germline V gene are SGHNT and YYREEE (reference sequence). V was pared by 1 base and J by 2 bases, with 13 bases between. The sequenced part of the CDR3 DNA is TGTGCCAGCAGCTTGCTTGGAGGGTCCCCCTACGAG. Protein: CASSLLGGSPYE. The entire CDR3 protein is CASSLLGGSPYEQYF.

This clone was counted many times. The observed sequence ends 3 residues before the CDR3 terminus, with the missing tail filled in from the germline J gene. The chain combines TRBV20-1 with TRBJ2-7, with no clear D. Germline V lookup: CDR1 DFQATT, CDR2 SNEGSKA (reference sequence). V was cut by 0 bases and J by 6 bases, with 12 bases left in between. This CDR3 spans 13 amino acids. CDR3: CSARDRVVSEQYF. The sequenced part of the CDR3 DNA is TGCAGTGCTAGAGATCGGGTAGTTTCCGAG.

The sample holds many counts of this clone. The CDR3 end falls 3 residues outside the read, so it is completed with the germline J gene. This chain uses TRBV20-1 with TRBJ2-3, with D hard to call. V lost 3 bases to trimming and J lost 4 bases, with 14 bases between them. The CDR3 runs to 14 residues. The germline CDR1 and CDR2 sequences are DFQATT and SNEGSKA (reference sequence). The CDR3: CSASSSQGPDTQYF. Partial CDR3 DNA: TGCAGTGCTAGTTCCTCCCAAGGTCCAGATACG.

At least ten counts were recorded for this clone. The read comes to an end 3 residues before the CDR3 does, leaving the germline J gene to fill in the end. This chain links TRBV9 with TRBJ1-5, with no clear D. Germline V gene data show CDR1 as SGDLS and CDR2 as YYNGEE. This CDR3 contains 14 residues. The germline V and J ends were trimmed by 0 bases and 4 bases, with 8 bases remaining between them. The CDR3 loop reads CASSVGQTNQPQHF. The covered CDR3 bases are TGTGCCAGCAGCGTAGGGCAGACTAATCAGCCC.

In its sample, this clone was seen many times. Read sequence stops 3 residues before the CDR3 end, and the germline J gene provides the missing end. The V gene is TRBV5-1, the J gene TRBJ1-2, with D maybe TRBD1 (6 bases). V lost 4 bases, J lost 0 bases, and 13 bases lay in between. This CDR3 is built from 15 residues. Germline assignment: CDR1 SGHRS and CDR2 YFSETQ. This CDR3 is CASSGGQNSNYGYTF. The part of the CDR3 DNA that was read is TGCGCCAGCAGCGGAGGACAGAATTCTAACTATGGC.

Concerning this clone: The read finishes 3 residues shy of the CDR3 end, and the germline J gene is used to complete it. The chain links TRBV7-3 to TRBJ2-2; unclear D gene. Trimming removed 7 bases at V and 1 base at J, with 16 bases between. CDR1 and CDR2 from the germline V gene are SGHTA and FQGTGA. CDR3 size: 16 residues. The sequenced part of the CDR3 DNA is TGTGCCAGCAACCCCAGGTGGAGACAGAACACCGGGGAG. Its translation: CASNPRWRQNTGE. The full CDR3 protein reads CASNPRWRQNTGELFF.

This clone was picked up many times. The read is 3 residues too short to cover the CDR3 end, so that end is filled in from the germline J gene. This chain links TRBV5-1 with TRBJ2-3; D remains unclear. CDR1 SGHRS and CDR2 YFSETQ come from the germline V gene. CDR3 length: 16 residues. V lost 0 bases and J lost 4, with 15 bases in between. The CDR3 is CASSLGSSRFSDTQYF. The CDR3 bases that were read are TGCGCCAGCAGCTTGGGATCTAGTAGGTTCTCAGATACG.